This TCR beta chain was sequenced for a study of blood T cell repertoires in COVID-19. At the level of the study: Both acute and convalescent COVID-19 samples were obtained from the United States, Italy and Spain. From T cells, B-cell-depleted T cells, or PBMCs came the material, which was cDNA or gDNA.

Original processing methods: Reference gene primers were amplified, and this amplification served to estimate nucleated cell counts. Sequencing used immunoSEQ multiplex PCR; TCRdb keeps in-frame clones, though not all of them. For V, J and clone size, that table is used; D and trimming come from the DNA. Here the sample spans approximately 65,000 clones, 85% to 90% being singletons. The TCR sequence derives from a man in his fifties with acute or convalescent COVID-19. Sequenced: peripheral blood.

Here the CDR3 reads CASSAEDRLAKNIQYF. CDR3 bases: TGTGCCAGTAGTGCTGAGGACAGGCTAGCCAAAAACATTCAGTACTTC. This rearrangement joins TRBV19 to TRBJ2-4; 7 nucleotides align to TRBD1. This CDR3 contains 16 residues. Germline loops: CDR1 LNHDA, CDR2 SQIVND (reference sequence). Losses at the gene ends were 5 bases for V and 0 bases for J; bases not matched to a gene: 7.